This T cell receptor (beta chain) derives from a study of blood T cell repertoires in COVID-19 (dated by TCRdb to 2019 to 2021). General notes on the study: Collaborator samples came from the United States, Italy and Spain and covered acute and convalescent phases of COVID-19. Subjects who had been exposed to COVID-19, were actively infected with it, or had recovered from it provided the deeply sampled blood TCRbeta repertoires that made up the dataset. Sample metadata almost always included a de-identified subject ID, COVID-19 status, age in years and sex. The material from the prospective study consisted of cDNA or gDNA derived from T cells, B-cell-depleted T cells, or PBMCs. Where HLA class I and class II types were available, the types were taken from metadata supplied by the sample provider, not from assay-based typing. The samples were drawn from the first 160 participants of the ongoing ImmuneRACE study and from some 1,300 subjects provided by 6 global collaborators. The repertoires were released in a freely available public database intended as a resource for research on the immune response to SARS-CoV-2.

For this clone: No antigen is known for it. It has no much larger one-base neighbor in the sample; base qualities were not kept.

Results and caveats for the whole study, not just this receptor: Clinical and demographic metadata were provided uncurated, with the amount varying by source and participant.

The V and J ends are trimmed by 7 bases and 7 bases, leaving 11 bases between them. Per the germline V gene (reference sequence), LNHDA is the CDR1 and SQIVND is the CDR2. The CDR3 sequence holds 13 residues, the cysteine and phenylalanine included. Of all the DNA, just the CDR3 is kept, 39 bases in frame from base 1. One collaborating source in Seattle enrolled patients while the patients were actively infected and followed the patients over time throughout the course of disease. Whole blood was collected in K2EDTA tubes by collaborating institutions according to the institutions' own protocols. For TCRbeta analysis, collaborators shipped samples as frozen whole blood, isolated PBMCs, or DNA extracted from either of those sample types. TCRbeta CDR3 regions were amplified from genomic DNA by means of the immunoSEQ Assay, a bias-controlled multiplex PCR. Turning to the authors' computational methods: The number of nucleated cells in each sample was estimated from the amplification of reference gene primers within the assay. Sequence reads were collapsed and filtered to measure the absolute abundance of every unique TCRbeta CDR3 rearrangement. Productive Simpson clonality was computed per sample as the square root of Simpson's diversity index over productive rearrangements. This immuneACCESS table, as held by TCRdb, lists in-frame sequences with V and J called but not all clones. Of the missing ones, under half trace to an unresolved V gene in checked studies; the others have no known cause. The V and J calls and clone size were taken over from that table, and D and trimming were inferred from the DNA. For this sample the table gives about 49,000 clones, of which around 87% were detected only once. The leading ten clones occupy 2% to 2.5% of the sample.

The sequence is built from TRBV19 and TRBJ1-6; the D gene identity is not certain. Sequencing was done on a sample of peripheral blood. The receptor was derived from a woman aged 80 or older with COVID-19, enrolled during active disease. Here the CDR3 is given as CASTRRENSPLHF. The DNA sequence reads TGTGCCAGTACCCGCCGAGAGAATTCACCCCTCCACTTT.